This entry lists 4 T cell receptor beta chains sequenced from one sample in a study of blood T cell repertoires in COVID-19. Produced via immunoSEQ multiplex PCR; TCRdb's table is partial and in-frame only. The table lists about 200,000 clones, just under 85% of them singletons. Material: peripheral blood. The receptors were gathered from a human donor with acute or convalescent COVID-19. The donor label of this sample is uncertain.

The chain employs TRBV6-5 and TRBJ2-5; 10 nucleotides match TRBD1. CDR3 length: 16 residues. Germline values: CDR1 MNHEY, CDR2 SVGAGI. J gave up 4 bases and V 4 bases, and 9 bases lay outside the gene matches. The CDR3 region has the DNA TGTGCCAGCAGTTCCCCAGACAGGGGGCTCCTAGAGACCCAGTACTTC. Translation: CASSSPDRGLLETQYF.

There are a few counts of this clone. The rearrangement links TRBV30 to TRBJ1-2; 8 nucleotides line up with TRBD1. V lost 2 bases, J lost 4 bases, and 9 bases stayed unmatched. The germline V gene has CDR1 GTSNPN and CDR2 SVGIG (reference sequence). The CDR3 extends over 15 amino acids. The CDR3 nucleotides are TGTGCCTGGAGTACCCCGGACAGGGCTTCCTATGGCTACACCTTC. Protein: CAWSTPDRASYGYTF.

This clone has only a few counts. This chain uses TRBV30 with TRBJ2-7; 9 bases agree with TRBD2. Germline loops: CDR1 GTSNPN, CDR2 SVGIG (reference sequence). V was pared by 5 bases and J by 0 bases, with 2 bases of the junction left unmatched. The CDR3 totals 13 residues. The DNA for the CDR3 is TGTGCCTGGCATAGCGGGAGCTCCTACGAGCAGTACTTC. This translates into CAWHSGSSYEQYF.

The V and J genes are TRBV7-8 and TRBJ2-1; possible D gene TRBD2, 6 bases. The length of the CDR3 is 11 residues. V lost 5 bases and J 15 bases, leaving 14 bases between the germline ends. The germline CDR1 and CDR2 sequences are SGHVS and FQNEAQ. DNA for the CDR3: TGTGCCAGCAGCCCGGGGGTGGGTTGGTTCTTC. This codes for CASSPGVGWFF.